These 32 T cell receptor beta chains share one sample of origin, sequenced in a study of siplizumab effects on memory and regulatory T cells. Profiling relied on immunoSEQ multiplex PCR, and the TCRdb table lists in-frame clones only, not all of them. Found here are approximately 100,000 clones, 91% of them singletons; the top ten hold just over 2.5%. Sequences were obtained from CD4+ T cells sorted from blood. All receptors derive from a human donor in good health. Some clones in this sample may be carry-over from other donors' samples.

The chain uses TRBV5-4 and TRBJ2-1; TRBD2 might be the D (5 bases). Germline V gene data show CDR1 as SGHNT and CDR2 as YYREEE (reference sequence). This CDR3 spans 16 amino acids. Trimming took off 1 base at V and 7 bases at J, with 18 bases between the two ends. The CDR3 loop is CASSLIGVLVTNEQFF. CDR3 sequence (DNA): TGTGCCAGCAGCTTGATCGGGGTCTTAGTAACAAATGAGCAGTTCTTC.

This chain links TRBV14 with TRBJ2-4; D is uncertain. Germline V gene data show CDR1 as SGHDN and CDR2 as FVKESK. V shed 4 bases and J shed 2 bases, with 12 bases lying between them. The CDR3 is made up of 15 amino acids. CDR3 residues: CASSLGPFSKNIQYF. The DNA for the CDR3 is TGTGCCAGCAGCCTAGGGCCTTTCTCCAAAAACATTCAGTACTTC. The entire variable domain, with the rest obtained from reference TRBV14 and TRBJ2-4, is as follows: EAGVTQFPSHSVIEKGQTVTLRCDPISGHDNLYWYRRVMGKEIKFLLHFVKESKQDESGMPNNRFLAERTGGTYSTLKVQPAELEDSGVYFCASSLGPFSKNIQYFGAGTRLSVL.

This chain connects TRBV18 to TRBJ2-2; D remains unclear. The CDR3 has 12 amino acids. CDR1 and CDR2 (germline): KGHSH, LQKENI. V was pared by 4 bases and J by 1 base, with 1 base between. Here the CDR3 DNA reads TGTGCCAGCTCACTGAACACCGGGGAGCTGTTTTTT. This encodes CASSLNTGELFF.

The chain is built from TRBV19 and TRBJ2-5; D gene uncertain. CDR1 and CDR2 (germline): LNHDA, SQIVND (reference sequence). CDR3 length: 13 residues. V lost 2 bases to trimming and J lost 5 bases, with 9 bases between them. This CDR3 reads CASSITVGETQYF. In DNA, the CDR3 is TGTGCCAGTAGTATAACAGTGGGGGAGACCCAGTACTTC.

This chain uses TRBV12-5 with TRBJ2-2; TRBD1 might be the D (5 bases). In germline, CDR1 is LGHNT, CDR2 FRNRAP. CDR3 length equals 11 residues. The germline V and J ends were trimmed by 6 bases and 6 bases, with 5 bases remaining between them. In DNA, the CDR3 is TGTGCTAGTGGCAGGGCCGGGGAGCTGTTTTTT. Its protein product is CASGRAGELFF.

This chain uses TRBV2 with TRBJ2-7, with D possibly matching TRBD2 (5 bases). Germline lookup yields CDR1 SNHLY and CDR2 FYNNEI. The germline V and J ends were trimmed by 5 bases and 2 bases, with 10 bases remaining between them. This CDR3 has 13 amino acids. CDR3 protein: CASSLALPYEQYF. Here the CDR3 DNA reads TGTGCCAGCAGTCTAGCCTTACCCTACGAGCAGTACTTC.

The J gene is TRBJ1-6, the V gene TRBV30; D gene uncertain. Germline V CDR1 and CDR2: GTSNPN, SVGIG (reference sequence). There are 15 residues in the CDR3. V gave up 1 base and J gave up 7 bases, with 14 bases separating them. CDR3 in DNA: TGTGCCTGGAGTGGGTTGGGCGGGCCGAATTCACCCCTCCACTTT. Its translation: CAWSGLGGPNSPLHF.

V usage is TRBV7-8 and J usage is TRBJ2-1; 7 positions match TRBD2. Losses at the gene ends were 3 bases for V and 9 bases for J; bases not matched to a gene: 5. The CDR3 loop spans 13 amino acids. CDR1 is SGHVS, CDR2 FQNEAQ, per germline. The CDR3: CASSFAGAGEQFF. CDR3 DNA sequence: TGTGCCAGCAGCTTTGCGGGAGCGGGTGAGCAGTTCTTC.

The CDR3: CASSLAGGAFIGAEAFF. The CDR3 DNA reads TGCGCCAGCAGCTTGGCAGGGGGCGCTTTTATTGGCGCTGAAGCTTTCTTT. This chain uses TRBV5-1 with TRBJ1-1; TRBD1 agrees at 8 bases. CDR3 length: 17 amino acids. Trimming cost V 0 bases and J 6 bases; bases outside gene matches: 13. The germline CDR1 and CDR2 sequences are SGHRS and YFSETQ.

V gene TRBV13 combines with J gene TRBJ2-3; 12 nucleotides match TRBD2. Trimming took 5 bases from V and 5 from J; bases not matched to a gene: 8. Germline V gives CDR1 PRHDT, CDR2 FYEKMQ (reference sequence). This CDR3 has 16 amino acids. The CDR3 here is CASSTRLAGAGDTQYF. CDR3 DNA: TGTGCCAGCAGCACCCGACTAGCGGGAGCCGGAGATACGCAGTATTTT.

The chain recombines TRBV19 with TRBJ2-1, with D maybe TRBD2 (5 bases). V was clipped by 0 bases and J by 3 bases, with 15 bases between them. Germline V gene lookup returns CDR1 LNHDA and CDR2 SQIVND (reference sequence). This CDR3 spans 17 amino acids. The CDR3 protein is CASSIEYLALGYNEQFF. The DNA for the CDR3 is TGTGCCAGTAGTATAGAGTATCTAGCCCTCGGCTACAATGAGCAGTTCTTC.

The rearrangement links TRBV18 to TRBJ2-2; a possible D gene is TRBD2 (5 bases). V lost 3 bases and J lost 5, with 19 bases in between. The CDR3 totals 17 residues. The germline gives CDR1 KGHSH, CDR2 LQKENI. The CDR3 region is CASSPRLSGDGTGELFF. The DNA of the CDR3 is TGTGCCAGCTCACCCCGTCTCAGCGGAGATGGTACCGGGGAGCTGTTTTTT.

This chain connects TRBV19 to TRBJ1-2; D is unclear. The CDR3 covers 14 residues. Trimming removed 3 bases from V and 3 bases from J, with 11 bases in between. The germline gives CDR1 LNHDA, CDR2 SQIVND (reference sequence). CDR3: CASSIPRQDYGYTF. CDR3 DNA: TGTGCCAGTAGTATCCCCCGGCAAGACTATGGCTACACCTTC.

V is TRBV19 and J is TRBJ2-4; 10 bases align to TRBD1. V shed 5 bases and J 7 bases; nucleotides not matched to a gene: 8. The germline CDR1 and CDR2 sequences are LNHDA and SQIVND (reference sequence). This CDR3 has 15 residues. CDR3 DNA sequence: TGTGCCAGTAGTTGGACAGGGGGAGTAGGGAACATTCAGTACTTC. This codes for CASSWTGGVGNIQYF.

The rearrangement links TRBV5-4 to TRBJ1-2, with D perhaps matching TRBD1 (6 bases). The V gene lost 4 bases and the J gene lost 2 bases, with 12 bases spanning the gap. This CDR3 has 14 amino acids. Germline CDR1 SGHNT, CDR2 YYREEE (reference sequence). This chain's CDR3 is CASSPGQTNYGYTF. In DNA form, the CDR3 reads TGTGCCAGCAGCCCAGGACAGACCAACTATGGCTACACCTTC.

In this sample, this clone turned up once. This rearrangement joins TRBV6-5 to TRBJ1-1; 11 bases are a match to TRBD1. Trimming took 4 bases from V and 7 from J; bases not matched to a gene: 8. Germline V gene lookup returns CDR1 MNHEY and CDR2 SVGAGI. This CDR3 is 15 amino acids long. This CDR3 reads CASSSTGQGAFEAFF. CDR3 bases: TGTGCCAGCAGTTCAACTGGACAGGGGGCTTTTGAAGCTTTCTTT.

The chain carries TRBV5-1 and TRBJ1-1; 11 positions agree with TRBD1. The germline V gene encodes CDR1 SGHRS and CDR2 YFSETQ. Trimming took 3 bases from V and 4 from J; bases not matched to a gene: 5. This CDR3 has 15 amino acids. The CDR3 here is CASSSGQGAGTEAFF. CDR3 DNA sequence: TGCGCCAGCAGCTCCGGACAGGGGGCGGGCACTGAAGCTTTCTTT.

The CDR3 is CASRWGQGGDQPQHF. The CDR3 DNA sequence: TGCGCCAGCAGGTGGGGACAGGGGGGGGATCAGCCCCAGCATTTT. V and J are TRBV23-1 and TRBJ1-5; 11 nucleotides line up with TRBD1. TRBV23-1 counts as an open reading frame of uncertain function. V shed 6 bases, J shed 5 bases, and the junction held 6 bases outside the gene matches. This CDR3 is 15 amino acids long.

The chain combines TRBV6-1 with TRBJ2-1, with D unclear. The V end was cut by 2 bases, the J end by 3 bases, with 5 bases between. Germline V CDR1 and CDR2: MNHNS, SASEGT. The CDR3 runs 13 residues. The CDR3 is CASSEKRYNEQFF. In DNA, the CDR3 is TGTGCCAGCAGTGAAAAGCGCTACAATGAGCAGTTCTTC.

The CDR3 sequence: CASSSRLAGVYEQYF. In DNA form, the CDR3 reads TGTGCCAGCAGCTCTAGACTAGCGGGAGTCTACGAGCAGTACTTC. V usage is TRBV5-4 and J usage is TRBJ2-7; TRBD2 matches 12 bases. This CDR3 has 15 residues. Trimming removed 3 bases from V and 3 bases from J; junction bases left unmatched: 4. In germline, CDR1 is SGHNT, CDR2 YYREEE (reference sequence).

The CDR3 sequence is CASSLRTGFDTEAFF. The CDR3 DNA follows: TGTGCCAGCAGCCTACGGACGGGCTTCGACACTGAAGCTTTCTTT. The chain is built from TRBV7-8 and TRBJ1-1; D unclear. Germline assignment: CDR1 SGHVS and CDR2 FQNEAQ. V lost 5 bases to trimming and J lost 3 bases, with 16 bases between them. The CDR3 runs 15 residues.

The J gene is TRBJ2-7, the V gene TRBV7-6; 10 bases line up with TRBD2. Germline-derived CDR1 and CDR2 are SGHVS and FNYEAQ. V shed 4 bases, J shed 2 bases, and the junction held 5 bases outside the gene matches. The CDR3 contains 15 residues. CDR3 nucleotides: TGTGCCAGCAGCTATGGACTAGCGGACCCCTACGAGCAGTACTTC. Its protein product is CASSYGLADPYEQYF.

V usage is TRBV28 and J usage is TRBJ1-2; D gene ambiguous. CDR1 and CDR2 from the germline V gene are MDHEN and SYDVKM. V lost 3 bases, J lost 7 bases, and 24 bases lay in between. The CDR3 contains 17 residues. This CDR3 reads CASSLRAPGQTRSGYTF. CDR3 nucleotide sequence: TGTGCCAGCAGTTTGAGGGCTCCGGGCCAAACACGTAGTGGCTACACCTTC.

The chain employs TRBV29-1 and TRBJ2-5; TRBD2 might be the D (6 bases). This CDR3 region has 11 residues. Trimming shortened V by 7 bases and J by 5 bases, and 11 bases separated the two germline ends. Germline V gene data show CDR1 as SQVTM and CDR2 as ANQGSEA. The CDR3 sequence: CSGERGETQYF. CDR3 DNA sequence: TGCAGCGGCGAACGGGGGGAGACCCAGTACTTC.

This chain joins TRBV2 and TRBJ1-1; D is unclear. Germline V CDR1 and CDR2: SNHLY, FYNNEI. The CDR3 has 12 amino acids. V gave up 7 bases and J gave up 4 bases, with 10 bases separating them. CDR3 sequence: CASKEWSTEAFF. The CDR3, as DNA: TGTGCCAGCAAGGAGTGGAGCACTGAAGCTTTCTTT.

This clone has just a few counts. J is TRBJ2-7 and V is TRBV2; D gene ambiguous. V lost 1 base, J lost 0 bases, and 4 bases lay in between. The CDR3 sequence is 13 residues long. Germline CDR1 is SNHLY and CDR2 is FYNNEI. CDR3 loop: CASSEDGSYEQYF. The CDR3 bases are TGTGCCAGCAGTGAAGACGGCTCCTACGAGCAGTACTTC.

The CDR3 loop reads CASSLTRPPGAQYF. The CDR3 nucleotides are TGTGCCAGCAGCTTGACCCGACCCCCGGGGGCCCAGTACTTC. V usage is TRBV5-6 and J usage is TRBJ2-5; perhaps TRBD2 as D (6 bases). Trimming removed 1 base from V and 9 bases from J, with 16 bases in between. The CDR3 is 14 residues long. Germline CDR1 is SGHDT and CDR2 is YYEEEE.

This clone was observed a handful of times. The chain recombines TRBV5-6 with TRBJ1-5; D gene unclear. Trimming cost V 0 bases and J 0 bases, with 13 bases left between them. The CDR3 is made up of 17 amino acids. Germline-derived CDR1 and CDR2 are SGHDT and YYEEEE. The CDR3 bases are TGTGCCAGCAGCTTGGCCGGAGGAGCAGGTAGCAATCAGCCCCAGCATTTT. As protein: CASSLAGGAGSNQPQHF.

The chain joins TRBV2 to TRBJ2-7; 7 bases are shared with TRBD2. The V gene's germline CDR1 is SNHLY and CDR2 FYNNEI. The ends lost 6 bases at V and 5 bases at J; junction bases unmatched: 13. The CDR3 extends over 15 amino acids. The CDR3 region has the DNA TGTGCCAGCAGCGTGGAACTAGCGAGGCAACACGAGCAGTACTTC. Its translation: CASSVELARQHEQYF.

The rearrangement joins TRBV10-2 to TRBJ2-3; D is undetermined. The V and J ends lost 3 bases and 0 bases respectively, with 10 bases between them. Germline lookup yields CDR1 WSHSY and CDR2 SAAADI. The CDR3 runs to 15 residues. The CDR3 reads CASSDSRASTDTQYF. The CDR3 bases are TGCGCCAGCAGTGACTCACGGGCTAGCACAGATACGCAGTATTTT.

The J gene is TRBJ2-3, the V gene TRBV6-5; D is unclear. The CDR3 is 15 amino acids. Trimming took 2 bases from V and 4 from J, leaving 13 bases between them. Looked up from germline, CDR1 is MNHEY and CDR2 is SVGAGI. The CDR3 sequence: CASSYNYAAADTQYF. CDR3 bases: TGTGCCAGCAGTTACAATTACGCGGCAGCAGATACGCAGTATTTT.

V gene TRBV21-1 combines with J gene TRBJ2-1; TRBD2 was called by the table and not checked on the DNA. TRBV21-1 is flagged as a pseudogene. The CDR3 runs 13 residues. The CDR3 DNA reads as TGTGCCAGCCTGTGGGAGAACTACAATGAGCAGTTCTTC. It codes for CASLWENYNEQFF.